This note documents a single T cell receptor (beta chain) sequence. Antigen unknown. The data originate from a study of OX40 agonist ivuxolimab in advanced cancers. Study conclusions and caveats: Mean expanded clone counts were higher in CD8+ than CD4+ T cells.

Using immunoSEQ multiplex PCR, the repertoire was profiled, and TCRdb retains in-frame clones only, with some absent. The sample has around 15,000 clones; approximately 83% are singletons. Germline V gene lookup returns CDR1 LNHDA and CDR2 SQIVND (reference sequence). This CDR3 is built from 13 residues. Trimming shortened V by 4 bases and J by 8 bases, and 14 bases separated the two germline ends. The source was CD4+ or CD8+ T cells sorted from blood, collected in a trial of the OX40 agonist ivuxolimab. The sequence derives from an adult with an advanced solid tumor such as melanoma, head and neck, liver or kidney cancer. The chain is built from TRBV19 and TRBJ1-1; D not resolved. The CDR3 nucleotides read TGTGCCAGTAGTACCCCCTACTATGGGGAAGCTTTCTTT. It translates to CASSTPYYGEAFF.